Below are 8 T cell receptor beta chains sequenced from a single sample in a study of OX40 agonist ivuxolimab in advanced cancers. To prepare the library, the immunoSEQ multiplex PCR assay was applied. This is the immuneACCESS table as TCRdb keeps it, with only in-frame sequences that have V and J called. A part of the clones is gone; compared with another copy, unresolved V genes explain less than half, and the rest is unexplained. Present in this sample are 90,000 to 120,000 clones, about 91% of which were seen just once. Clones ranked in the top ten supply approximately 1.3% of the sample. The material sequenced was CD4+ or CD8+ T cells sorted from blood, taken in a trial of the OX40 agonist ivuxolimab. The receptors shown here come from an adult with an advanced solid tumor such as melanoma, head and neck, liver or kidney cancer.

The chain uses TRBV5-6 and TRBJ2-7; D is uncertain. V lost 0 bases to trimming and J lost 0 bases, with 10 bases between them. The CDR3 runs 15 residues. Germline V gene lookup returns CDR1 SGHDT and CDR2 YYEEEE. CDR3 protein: CASSLEDAGSYEQYF. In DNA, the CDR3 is TGTGCCAGCAGCTTGGAGGACGCTGGCTCCTACGAGCAGTACTTC.

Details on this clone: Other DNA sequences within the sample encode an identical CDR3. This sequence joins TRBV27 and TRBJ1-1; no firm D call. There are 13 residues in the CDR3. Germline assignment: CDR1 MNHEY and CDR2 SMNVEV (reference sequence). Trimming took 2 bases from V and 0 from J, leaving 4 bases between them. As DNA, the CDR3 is TGTGCCAGCAGTTTAAATGTGAACACTGAAGCTTTCTTT. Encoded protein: CASSLNVNTEAFF.

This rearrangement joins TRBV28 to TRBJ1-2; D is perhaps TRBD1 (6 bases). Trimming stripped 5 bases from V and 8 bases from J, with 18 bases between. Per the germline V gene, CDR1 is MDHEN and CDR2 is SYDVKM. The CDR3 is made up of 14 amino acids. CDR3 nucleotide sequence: TGTGCCAGCAGTCCAAACGGACAGCTCGGGGGCTACACCTTC. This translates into CASSPNGQLGGYTF.

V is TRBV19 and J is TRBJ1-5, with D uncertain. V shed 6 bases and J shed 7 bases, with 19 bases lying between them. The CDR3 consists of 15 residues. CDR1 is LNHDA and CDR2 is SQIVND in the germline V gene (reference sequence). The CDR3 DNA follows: TGTGCCAGTAGCCTCTCTGGTGGGTCGGCGCAGCCCCAGCATTTT. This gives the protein CASSLSGGSAQPQHF.

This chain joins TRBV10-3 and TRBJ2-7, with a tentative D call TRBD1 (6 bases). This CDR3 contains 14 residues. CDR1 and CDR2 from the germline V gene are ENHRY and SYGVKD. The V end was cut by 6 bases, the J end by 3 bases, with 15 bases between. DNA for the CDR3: TGTGCCATCAGGGAACCCGGGACACACTACGAGCAGTACTTC. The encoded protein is CAIREPGTHYEQYF.

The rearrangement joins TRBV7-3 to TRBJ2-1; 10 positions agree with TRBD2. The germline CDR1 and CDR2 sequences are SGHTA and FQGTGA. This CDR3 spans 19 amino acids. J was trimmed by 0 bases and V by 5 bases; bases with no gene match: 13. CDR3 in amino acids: CASSGTSDSSPSSYNEQFF. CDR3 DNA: TGTGCCAGCAGCGGGACTAGCGACTCCTCCCCTAGCTCCTACAATGAGCAGTTCTTC.

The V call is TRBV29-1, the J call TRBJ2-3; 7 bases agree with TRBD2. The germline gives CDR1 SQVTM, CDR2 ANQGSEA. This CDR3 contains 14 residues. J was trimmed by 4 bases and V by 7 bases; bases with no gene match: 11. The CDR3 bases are TGCAGCGCTTCCGGGTGGGGGGGTTCAGATACGCAGTATTTT. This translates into CSASGWGGSDTQYF.

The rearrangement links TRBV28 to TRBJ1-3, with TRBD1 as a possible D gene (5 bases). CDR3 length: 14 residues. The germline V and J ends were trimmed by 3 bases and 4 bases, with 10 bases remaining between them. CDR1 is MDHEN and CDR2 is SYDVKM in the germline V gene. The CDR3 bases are TGTGCCAGCAGTTTGTCGGGACGGGGAAACACCATATATTTT. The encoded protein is CASSLSGRGNTIYF.